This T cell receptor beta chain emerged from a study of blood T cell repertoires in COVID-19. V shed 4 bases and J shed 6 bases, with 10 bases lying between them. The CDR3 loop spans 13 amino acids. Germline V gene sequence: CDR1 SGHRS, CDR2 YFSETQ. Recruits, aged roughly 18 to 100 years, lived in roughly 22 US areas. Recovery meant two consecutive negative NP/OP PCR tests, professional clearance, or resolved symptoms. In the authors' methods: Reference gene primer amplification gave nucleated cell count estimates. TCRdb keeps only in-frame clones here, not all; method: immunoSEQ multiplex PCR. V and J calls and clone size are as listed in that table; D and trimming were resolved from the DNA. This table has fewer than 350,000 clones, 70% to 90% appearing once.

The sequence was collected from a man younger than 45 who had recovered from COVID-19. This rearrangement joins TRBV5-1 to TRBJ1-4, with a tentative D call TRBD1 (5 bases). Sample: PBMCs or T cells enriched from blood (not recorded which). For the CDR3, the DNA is TGCGCCAGCAGCGAAGGAGGGGATGAAAAACTGTTTTTT. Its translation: CASSEGGDEKLFF.